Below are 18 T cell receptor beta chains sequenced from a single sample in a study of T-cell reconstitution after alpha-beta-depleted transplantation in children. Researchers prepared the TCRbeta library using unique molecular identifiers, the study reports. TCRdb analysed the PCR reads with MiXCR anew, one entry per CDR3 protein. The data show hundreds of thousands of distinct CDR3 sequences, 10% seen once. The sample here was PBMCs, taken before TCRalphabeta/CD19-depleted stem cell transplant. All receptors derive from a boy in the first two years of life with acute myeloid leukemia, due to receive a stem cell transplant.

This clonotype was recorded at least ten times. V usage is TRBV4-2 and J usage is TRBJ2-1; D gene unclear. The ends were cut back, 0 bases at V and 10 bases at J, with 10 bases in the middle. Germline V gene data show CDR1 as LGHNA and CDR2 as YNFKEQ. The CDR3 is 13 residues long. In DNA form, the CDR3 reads TGTGCCAGCAGCCAAGATGCCCTGGGCGAGCAGTTCTTC. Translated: CASSQDALGEQFF.

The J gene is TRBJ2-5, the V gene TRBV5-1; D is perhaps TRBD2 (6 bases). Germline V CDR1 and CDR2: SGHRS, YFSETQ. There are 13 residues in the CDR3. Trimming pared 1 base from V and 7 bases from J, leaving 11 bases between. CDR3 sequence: CASSLTGGATQYF. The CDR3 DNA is TGCGCCAGCAGCTTGACCGGGGGAGCGACCCAGTACTTC.

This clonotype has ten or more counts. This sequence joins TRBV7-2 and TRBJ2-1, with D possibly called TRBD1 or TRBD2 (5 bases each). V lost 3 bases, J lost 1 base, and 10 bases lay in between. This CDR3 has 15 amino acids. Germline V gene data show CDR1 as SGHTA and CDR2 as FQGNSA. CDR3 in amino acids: CASSFTGGSYNEQFF. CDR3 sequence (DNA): TGTGCCAGCAGCTTCACTGGGGGTTCCTACAATGAGCAGTTCTTC.

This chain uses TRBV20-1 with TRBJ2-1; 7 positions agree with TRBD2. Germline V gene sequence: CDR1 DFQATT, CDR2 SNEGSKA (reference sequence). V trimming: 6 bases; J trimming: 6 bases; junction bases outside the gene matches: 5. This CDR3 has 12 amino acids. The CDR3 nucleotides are TGCAGTGCCCGGCGGGGGTCCAATGAGCAGTTCTTC. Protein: CSARRGSNEQFF.

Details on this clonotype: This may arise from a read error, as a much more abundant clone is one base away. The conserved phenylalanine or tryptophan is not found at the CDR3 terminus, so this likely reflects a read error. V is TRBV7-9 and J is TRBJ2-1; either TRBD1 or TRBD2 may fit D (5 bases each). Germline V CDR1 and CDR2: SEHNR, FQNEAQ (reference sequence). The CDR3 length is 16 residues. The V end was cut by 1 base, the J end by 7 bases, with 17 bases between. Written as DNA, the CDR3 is TGTGCCAGCAGCTTAGAGGTAGGCAGGGAGTGGAATGAGCAGTTCCTC. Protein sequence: CASSLEVGREWNEQFL.

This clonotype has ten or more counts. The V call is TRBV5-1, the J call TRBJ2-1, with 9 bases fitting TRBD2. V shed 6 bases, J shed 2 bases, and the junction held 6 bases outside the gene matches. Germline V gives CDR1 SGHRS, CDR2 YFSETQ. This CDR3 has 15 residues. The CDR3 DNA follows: TGCGCCAGCAACCCAGGGACTAGCACCTACAATGAGCAGTTCTTC. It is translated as CASNPGTSTYNEQFF.

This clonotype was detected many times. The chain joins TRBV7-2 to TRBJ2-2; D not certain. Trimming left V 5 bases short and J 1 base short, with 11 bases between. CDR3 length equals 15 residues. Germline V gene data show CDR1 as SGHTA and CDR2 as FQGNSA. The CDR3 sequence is CASSLGGRNTGELFF. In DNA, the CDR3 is TGTGCCAGCAGCCTAGGTGGAAGGAACACCGGGGAGCTGTTTTTT.

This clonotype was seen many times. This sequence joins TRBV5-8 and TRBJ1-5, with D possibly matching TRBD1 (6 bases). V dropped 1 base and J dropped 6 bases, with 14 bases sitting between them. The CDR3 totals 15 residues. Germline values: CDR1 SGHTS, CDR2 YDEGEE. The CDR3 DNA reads TGTGCCAGCAGCTTGAGGGCAGGGGAGGGTCAGCCCCAGCATTTT. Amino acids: CASSLRAGEGQPQHF.

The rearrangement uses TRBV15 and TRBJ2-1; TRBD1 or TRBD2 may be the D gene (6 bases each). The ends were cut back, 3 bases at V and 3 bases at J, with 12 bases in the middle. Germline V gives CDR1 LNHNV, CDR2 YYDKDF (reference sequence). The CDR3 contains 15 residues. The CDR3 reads CATSREGQNYNEQFF. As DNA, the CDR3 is TGTGCCACCAGCAGGGAGGGACAAAACTACAATGAGCAGTTCTTC. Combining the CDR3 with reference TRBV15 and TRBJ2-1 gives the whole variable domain DAMVIQNPRYQVTQFGKPVTLSCSQTLNHNVMYWYQQKSSQAPKLLFHYYDKDFNNEADTPDNFQSRRPNTSFCFLDIRSPGLGDTAMYLCATSREGQNYNEQFFGPGTRLTVL.

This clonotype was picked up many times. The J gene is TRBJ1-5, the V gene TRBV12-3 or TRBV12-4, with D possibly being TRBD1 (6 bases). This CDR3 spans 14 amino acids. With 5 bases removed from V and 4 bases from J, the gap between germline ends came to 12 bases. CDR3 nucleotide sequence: TGTGCCAGCAGTCACAGGGAAGGAAATCAGCCCCAGCATTTT. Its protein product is CASSHREGNQPQHF.

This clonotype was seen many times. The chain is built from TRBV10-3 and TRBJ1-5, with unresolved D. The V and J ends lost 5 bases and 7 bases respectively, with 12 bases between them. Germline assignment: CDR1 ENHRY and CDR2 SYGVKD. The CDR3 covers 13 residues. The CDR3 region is CAISWTFGQPQHF. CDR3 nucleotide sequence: TGTGCCATCAGTTGGACCTTCGGGCAGCCCCAGCATTTT.

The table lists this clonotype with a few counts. For the CDR3, the DNA is TGTGCCAGCAGGGTCCTTGGAGATACCTACGAGCAGTACTTC. Translated, it gives CASRVLGDTYEQYF. V usage is TRBV5-6 and J usage is TRBJ2-7; D unresolved. V lost 5 bases to trimming and J lost 2 bases, with 14 bases between them. Germline V gene lookup returns CDR1 SGHDT and CDR2 YYEEEE. This CDR3 contains 14 residues.

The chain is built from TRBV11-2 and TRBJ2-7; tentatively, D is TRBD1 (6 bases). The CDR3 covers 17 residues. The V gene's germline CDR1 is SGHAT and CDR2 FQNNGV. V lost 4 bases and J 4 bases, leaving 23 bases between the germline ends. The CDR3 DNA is TGTGCCAGCAGCTCTTTAAGGACAGCAACTAGTTCATACGAGCAGTACTTC. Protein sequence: CASSSLRTATSSYEQYF.

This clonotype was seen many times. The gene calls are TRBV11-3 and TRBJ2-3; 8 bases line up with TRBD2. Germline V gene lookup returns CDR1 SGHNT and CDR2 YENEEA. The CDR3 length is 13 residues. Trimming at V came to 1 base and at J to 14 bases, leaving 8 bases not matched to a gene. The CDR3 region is CASSLGPGLGTYF. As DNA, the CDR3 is TGTGCCAGCAGCTTAGGCCCGGGACTAGGGACGTATTTT.

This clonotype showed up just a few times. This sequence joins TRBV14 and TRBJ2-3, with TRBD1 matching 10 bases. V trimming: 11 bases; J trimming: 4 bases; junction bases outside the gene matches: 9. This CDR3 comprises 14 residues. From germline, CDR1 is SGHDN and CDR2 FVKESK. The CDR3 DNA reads TGTGCCCTCGGGACAGGGGACGGAGCAGATACGCAGTATTTT. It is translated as CALGTGDGADTQYF. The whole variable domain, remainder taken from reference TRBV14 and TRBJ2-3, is EAGVTQFPSHSVIEKGQTVTLRCDPISGHDNLYWYRRVMGKEIKFLLHFVKESKQDESGMPNNRFLAERTGGTYSTLKVQPAELEDSGVYFCALGTGDGADTQYFGPGTRLTVL.

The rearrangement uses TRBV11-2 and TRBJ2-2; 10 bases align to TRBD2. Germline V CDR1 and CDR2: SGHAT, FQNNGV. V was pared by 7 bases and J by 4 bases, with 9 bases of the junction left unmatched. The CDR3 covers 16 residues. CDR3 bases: TGTGCCAGCATGCGTGGACTAGCGGACCTCACCGGGGAGCTGTTTTTT. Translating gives CASMRGLADLTGELFF.

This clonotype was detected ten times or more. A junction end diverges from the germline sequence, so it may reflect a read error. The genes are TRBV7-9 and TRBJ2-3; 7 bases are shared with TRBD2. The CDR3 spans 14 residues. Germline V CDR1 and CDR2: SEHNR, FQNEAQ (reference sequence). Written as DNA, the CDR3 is TGTGCCAGTAGCTACGGACTAGTGGAAGATACGCAGTATTTT. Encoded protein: CASSYGLVEDTQYF.

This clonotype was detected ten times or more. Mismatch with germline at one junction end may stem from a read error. CDR3 amino acids: CASSLDNEQFF. CDR3 bases: TGTGCCAGCAGCTTAGACAATGAGCAGTTCTTC. V usage is TRBV5-1 and J usage is TRBJ2-1, with no clear D. Germline values: CDR1 SGHRS, CDR2 YFSETQ. This CDR3 spans 11 amino acids.